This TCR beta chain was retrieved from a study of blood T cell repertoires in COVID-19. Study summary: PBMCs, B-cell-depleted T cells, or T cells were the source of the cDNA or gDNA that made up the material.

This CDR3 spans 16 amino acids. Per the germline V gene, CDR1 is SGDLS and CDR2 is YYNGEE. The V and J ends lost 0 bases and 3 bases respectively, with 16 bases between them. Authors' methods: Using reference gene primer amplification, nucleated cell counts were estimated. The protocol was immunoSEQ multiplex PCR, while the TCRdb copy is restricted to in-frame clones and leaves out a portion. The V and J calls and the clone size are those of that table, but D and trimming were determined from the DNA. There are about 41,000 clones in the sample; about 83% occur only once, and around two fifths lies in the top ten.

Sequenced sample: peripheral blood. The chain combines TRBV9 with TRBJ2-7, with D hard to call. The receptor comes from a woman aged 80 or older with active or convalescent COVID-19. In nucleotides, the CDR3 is TGTGCCAGCAGCGTAGGAGCGTCTGGCAGAGTCTACGAGCAGTACTTC. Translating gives CASSVGASGRVYEQYF.